This T cell receptor (beta chain) was retrieved from a study of T-cell memory formation after mild COVID-19. V was trimmed by 5 bases and J by 0 bases, leaving 19 bases between them. Germline CDR1 is SGHTA and CDR2 is FQGTGA. This CDR3 is built from 17 residues. TCRdb recomputed calls from the 5' RACE reads with MiXCR, one row per CDR3 protein. Here the sample spans hundreds of thousands of distinct CDR3 sequences, 20% to 25% being singletons. This clonotype was found many times. This clonotype was sampled from an adult woman who had mild COVID-19 (a few samples of this study predate the infection). Cell type and time point are not known. The genes are TRBV7-3 and TRBJ1-1; D is perhaps TRBD1 (5 bases). Sequences were obtained from PBMCs or a T cell subset sorted from them (not recorded which). The CDR3 nucleotides are TGTGCCAGCAGCACTAGGGATCAGGGAAAAATGAACACTGAAGCTTTCTTT. Translating it yields CASSTRDQGKMNTEAFF.